This T cell receptor beta chain was observed in a study of cytomegalovirus exposure and HLA in healthy donors (dated by TCRdb to 2015 to 2018). Study-level background: In an earlier analysis of some 550 of the donors, approximately 260 Gb of sequence data and approximately 120 million unique TCR beta sequences from about 179 million T cells were reported. The later analysis used no new phenotypic data to find candidate immune exposures, relying instead on TCR beta sequences and their occurrence across donors. Among almost 400 genotyped donors of the cohort, an average of around 240,000 unique TCR beta nucleotide sequences were sequenced per donor, about a sixth of them non-productive. A handful of DR-DQ haplotypes were handled as single units for association and clustering because linkage in the cohort was strong. To predict cytomegalovirus infection status, the study brought together high-throughput TCR immunosequencing, statistical association of individual TCRs with disease status, and machine learning. The number of donors typed differed by locus, with roughly 620-630 for A, B, C, DRB1 and DQB1, around 560 for DQA1, over 600 for DPA1, and 472 for DPB1. A later analysis re-examined previously published TCR beta repertoires from several hundred donors and added high-resolution HLA genotyping to investigate patterns of TCR occurrence. All discovery cohort repertoires had been generated using a single sequencing platform. In a later genetic analysis, genome-wide SNP genotypes for 398 of the 666 donors were used, and that subset was treated as a discovery cohort. Class I and class II HLA loci were covered by the typing at four-digit resolution. Of the 350 to 450 genotyped donors, approximately 82% fell in the genetic ancestry cluster associated with self-reported Caucasian donors. Besides the first cohort of around 700 subjects, a separate validation cohort made up of 120 different subjects was used. To decide whether each TCR beta V gene segment behaved as functional or pseudogenic, an earlier analysis of some 600 of the donors relied on high-throughput TCR beta sequencing. The aim of the study was to test whether cataloging public T cell receptors could identify signatures of past pathogen exposure. An early release that covered 640 HLA-typed donors contained around 330 gigabases of sequencing data and 75 million to 100 million unique TCR sequences. Alongside the repertoire data, information on donor age, sex, ethnicity and CMV serostatus was compiled. Using immunosequencing, the study profiled T cell repertoires from 640 or so subjects and related those repertoires to cytomegalovirus serostatus. What the study reported, not specific to this receptor: A few of the identified cytomegalovirus-associated TCR beta chains were confirmed in vitro to be specific for cytomegalovirus antigens. Broadly in line with IMGT annotations, most TCR beta V segments showed up in productive rearrangements about 87% or about 30% of the time in an earlier analysis of a few hundred of the donors. According to a later analysis, TCR association rates differed among HLA loci, with DRB1 alleles showing the most associated TCRs and HLA-C alleles showing the fewest. In a later analysis, HLA-associated TCR beta chains showed more clonal expansion and lower generation probabilities than non-associated chains that were equally common. According to a later genetic analysis, donors in an Asian-associated ancestry cluster had fewer N-insertions in productive TCRs than the approximately 650-donor mean. In a later analysis, several top co-occurrence clusters were reported to appear linked to parvovirus B19, influenza, CMV and Epstein-Barr virus. Only TCR beta chains were sequenced in this cohort, and the absence of alpha or paired-chain data limited detectable features. Because counts were too low, seventeen rarely observed V segments, including chromosome 9 orphons, were excluded from the earlier analysis of under 650 of the donors. The study listed 150 to 200 TCR beta chains as associated with cytomegalovirus. For the cohort, immune exposure information was limited to CMV serostatus. When HLA alleles, especially DR and DQ, strongly co-occurred, TCR associations were difficult to assign to individual alleles. Cytomegalovirus status was reported to be diagnosed by the classifier with high specificity and sensitivity in both the original and validation cohorts. Because HLA typing was unavailable for some donors at each locus, only the typed subset was used in association tests. A cluster of highly shared sequence variants was judged likely to be a technical artifact of the sequencing pipeline. The authors suggested that the approach could potentially be generalized to other disease states and immunological phenotypes. Specific HLA alleles were associated with 15,000 to 20,000 TCR beta sequences at a false discovery rate of 0.05 in a later analysis. Most CMV-associated TCR beta chains appeared to be HLA-restricted in a later analysis, and the HLA associations seemed to be driven largely by CMV exposure. V-gene and J-gene trimming of TCR beta chains was associated with a missense DCLRE1C variant in a later genetic analysis, and the association was replicated in an independent cohort. While some public TCRs were present in many individuals, most TCR sequences turned up only very rarely across donors. The presence/absence analyses assumed that sequencing depth was roughly uniform across donors, and that assumption may not be true. Some IMGT-functional V segments, including TRBV6-2 and TRBV6-3, could not be distinguished by the 87-base-pair reads and were therefore excluded. A further reported finding was that TCR beta sequences accurately predicted the HLA-A and HLA-B alleles for most subjects in the first cohort. Correlated functional status among segregating V segments might reflect linkage disequilibrium, but an unknown experimental factor could not be ruled out.

Taken from cysteine to phenylalanine, the CDR3 has 13 residues. Only the CDR3 region is kept as DNA, spanning 39 bases read in frame from base 1. Comment on this clone: No antigen is known for it. Base qualities are missing; no much larger clone stands one base away.

The cohort comprised 670 or so healthy bone marrow donors. All cohort members were sampled while nominally healthy, although unrecorded immune exposures were likely present. The donor was CMV seropositive and belonged to the group of more than 250 seropositive cohort members. A peripheral blood sample was provided by each donor, and peripheral blood mononuclear cells were used for TCR beta sequencing. The Qiagen DNeasy Blood Extraction Kit was used to extract genomic DNA from the blood cell samples. Library preparation was by the immunoSEQ multiplex PCR assay. A mixture of 60 forward primers for TCR Vbeta segments and 13 reverse primers for TCR Jbeta segments was used in the multiplex PCR. A multiplex PCR assay on genomic DNA amplified the CDR3 region of rearranged TCR beta genes. On the Illumina HiSeq System, the amplified TCR beta libraries were sequenced as 87-base-pair reads. The authors processed their data as follows. A later analysis tallied around 87 million unique TCR beta chains across the 666 repertoires, and around 12 million of those chains were shared by two or more donors. Raw reads were error-corrected and collapsed into unique sequences by a nearest-neighbor algorithm in which closely related sequences were merged to remove PCR and sequencing errors. CDR3 sequences were aligned to IMGT reference sequences to assign V, D and J gene segments. For a sequence to be retained, at least a six-nucleotide match to both a V gene segment and a J gene segment was required. Rearrangements were called productive when the CDR3 lacked stop codons and stayed in frame with V and J; all others were non-productive. Following IMGT convention, CDR3 was defined as the stretch from the second conserved V-encoded cysteine to the conserved J-encoded phenylalanine. In an earlier analysis of some 550 of the donors, sequences lacking an unambiguous match to a single V gene segment were excluded. In an earlier analysis of 587 of the donors, V segments were called functional above 56.7% productive rearrangements and were called segregating when the between-donor standard deviation exceeded 5%. To diagnose cytomegalovirus status from the catalog of TCR beta chain sequences, a statistical classification framework was built. In a later analysis, V and J genes were assigned by comparing TCR nucleotide sequences against IMGT/GENE-DB human TR gene sequences. In a later analysis, CDR3 sequences and most-parsimonious VDJ recombination scenarios were assigned using the TCRdist pipeline. In a later analysis, each TCR beta chain was defined by its CDR3 amino acid sequence together with its V-gene family, and reads lacking a unique V-gene family were excluded. As a way to deal with suspected cross-contamination and a sequencing artifact, a later analysis dropped roughly 620 nucleotide sequences that were highly shared and had low generation probability. In a later analysis, a clonal expansion index for each public chain was calculated from normalized within-repertoire ranks of inferred template counts. In a later analysis, generation probabilities were computed with a VDJ recombination model fitted to out-of-frame rearrangements, and the resulting probabilities were checked against IGoR. Hypergeometric tests were used in a later analysis to score TCR-TCR, TCR-HLA and TCR-CMV co-occurrence, with a repertoire-size bias correction applied to the TCR pairs. To estimate false discovery rates, a later analysis permuted the HLA or CMV assignments 20 times. In a later analysis, co-occurring TCRs were grouped with DBSCAN, and TCRdist sequence similarity was added when clustering was performed within HLA-allele-positive subsets. Co-occurrence clustering excluded repertoires with fewer than 30,000 or more than 120,000 public chains, plus five with anomalous nucleotide sharing. TCRdb's version of the immuneACCESS table is confined to in-frame rearrangements and falls short of the full clone set. An unresolved V gene accounts for under half of the shortfall where checked; the remainder is of unknown origin. D and trimming were read from the DNA, whereas the V and J calls and clone size are those reported in that table. This sample gives 150,000 to 250,000 clones in total; around three quarters of them show up just once. The ten biggest clones cover 4% to 4.5% of the sample.

The rearranged segments are TRBV21-1 and TRBJ2-7; the D call TRBD1 from the table was never checked on the DNA. TRBV21-1 is recorded as a pseudogene. This TCR derives from a woman in her thirties in good health and CMV-seropositive. The sample taken for sequencing was PBMCs. The DNA sequence reads TGTGCCAGCAGCGAGGGACACGGGTACGAGCAGTACTTC. The encoded protein is CASSEGHGYEQYF.